This T cell receptor beta chain appears in the sequencing data of a study of OX40 agonist ivuxolimab in advanced cancers. Germline CDR1 LGHNA, CDR2 YSLEER. Trimming left V 0 bases short and J 4 bases short, with 21 bases between. This CDR3 is 18 amino acids long. TCRdb's table, derived via immunoSEQ multiplex PCR, lists solely in-frame clones and lacks some. The sample has 30,000 to 45,000 clones, around 77% seen once. Specimen: CD4+ or CD8+ T cells sorted from blood, collected in a trial of the OX40 agonist ivuxolimab. The rearrangement joins TRBV4-3 to TRBJ1-1, with D possibly matching TRBD1 (6 bases). The receptor's source is an adult with an advanced solid tumor such as melanoma, head and neck, liver or kidney cancer. DNA of the CDR3: TGCGCCAGCAGCCAAGAAGAGGGGGTGGGGTTGGTAAGCACTGAAGCTTTCTTT. Translating gives CASSQEEGVGLVSTEAFF.